The 30 T cell receptor beta chains listed next were all sequenced from one sample in a study of resident and recirculating memory T cells in vitiligo. Method: immunoSEQ multiplex PCR; TCRdb's copy keeps in-frame clones and lacks some. The table has fewer than 80,000 clones, about 89% seen once. Sample: blood. The receptors come from a male donor with vitiligo.

The chain employs TRBV18 and TRBJ2-1; 8 nucleotides agree with TRBD1. Germline CDR1 is KGHSH and CDR2 is LQKENI. The trim removed 3 bases at V and 6 bases at J, leaving 7 bases unmatched. The CDR3 consists of 15 residues. As DNA, the CDR3 is TGTGCCAGCTCACCGCTCGTCGACAGGGGCAATGAGCAGTTCTTC. This codes for CASSPLVDRGNEQFF.

This sequence joins TRBV6-5 and TRBJ1-4; D not resolved. The V gene's germline CDR1 is MNHEY and CDR2 SVGAGI. This CDR3 is built from 14 residues. Trimming removed 2 bases at V and 7 bases at J, with 11 bases between. The CDR3 spells CASSYGLSTEKLFF. The CDR3 DNA is TGTGCCAGCAGTTACGGGCTCTCTACTGAAAAACTGTTTTTT.

The gene calls are TRBV7-3 and TRBJ1-1; 7 nucleotides agree with TRBD1. The J segment lost 5 bases and the V segment lost 3 bases, leaving 3 bases of the junction unmatched. Germline lookup yields CDR1 SGHTA and CDR2 FQGTGA. This CDR3 region has 13 residues. The DNA of the CDR3 is TGTGCCAGCAGCTTCTTGACAGGGACTGAAGCTTTCTTT. Translation gives CASSFLTGTEAFF.

V is TRBV19 and J is TRBJ1-2; 7 bases are shared with TRBD1. J lost 0 bases, V lost 6 bases, and 13 bases had no gene match. CDR1 and CDR2 (germline): LNHDA, SQIVND (reference sequence). The CDR3 length is 17 residues. CDR3 DNA sequence: TGTGCCAGTAGCGTACAGGGGATAGCCTCTTCTAACTATGGCTACACCTTC. Its protein is CASSVQGIASSNYGYTF.

This clone was seen a single time. The V call is TRBV7-8, the J call TRBJ2-6; TRBD1 matches 8 bases. Germline V CDR1 and CDR2: SGHVS, FQNEAQ. With 4 bases clipped from V and 2 bases from J, the junction kept 1 base outside the gene matches. The CDR3 length is 15 residues. CDR3 loop: CASSWTGTGANVLTF. CDR3 bases: TGTGCCAGCAGCTGGACAGGGACTGGGGCCAACGTCCTGACTTTC.

V gene TRBV6-5 combines with J gene TRBJ2-7; 7 bases fit TRBD1. Germline V gives CDR1 MNHEY, CDR2 SVGAGI. The length of the CDR3 is 15 residues. Trimming took 4 bases from V and 1 from J; bases not matched to a gene: 7. This CDR3 is CASSLTGLKSYEQYF. In DNA form, the CDR3 reads TGTGCCAGCAGTTTGACAGGGTTAAAGTCCTACGAGCAGTACTTC.

CDR3 sequence reads: CATKLAGGYNEQFF. In DNA, the CDR3 is TGTGCCACCAAGCTAGCGGGGGGATACAATGAGCAGTTCTTC. V is TRBV27 and J is TRBJ2-1; 11 positions match TRBD2. Germline CDR1 reads MNHEY; CDR2 reads SMNVEV (reference sequence). CDR3 length: 14 residues. V was pared by 10 bases and J by 4 bases, with 6 bases of the junction left unmatched.

The CDR3 is CATRPGQWPGTGSYEQYF. The CDR3 nucleotides are TGTGCCACCAGACCGGGACAGTGGCCCGGGACTGGATCCTACGAGCAGTACTTC. The V and J genes are TRBV15 and TRBJ2-7; tentative D call: TRBD1 (7 bases). Germline assignment: CDR1 LNHNV and CDR2 YYDKDF (reference sequence). This CDR3 has 18 residues. V lost 6 bases to trimming and J lost 1 base, with 25 bases between them.

J is TRBJ1-4 and V is TRBV30, with a tentative D call TRBD1 (6 bases). Trimming cost V 0 bases and J 8 bases, with 16 bases left between them. Germline CDR1 reads GTSNPN; CDR2 reads SVGIG (reference sequence). This CDR3 spans 15 amino acids. DNA for the CDR3: TGTGCCTGGAGTGTACGGATGGGGGCCAAAGAAAAACTGTTTTTT. It codes for CAWSVRMGAKEKLFF.

The J gene is TRBJ2-1, the V gene TRBV18, with TRBD1 matching 9 bases. This CDR3 has 17 amino acids. V trimming: 4 bases; J trimming: 3 bases; junction bases outside the gene matches: 10. Looked up from germline, CDR1 is KGHSH and CDR2 is LQKENI. CDR3 in amino acids: CASSLRDTGGNYNEQFF. CDR3 nucleotide sequence: TGTGCCAGCTCACTTAGGGATACAGGGGGCAACTACAATGAGCAGTTCTTC.

J is TRBJ2-6 and V is TRBV6-5; possible D gene TRBD1, 6 bases. The V gene lost 5 bases and the J gene lost 3 bases, with 11 bases spanning the gap. The CDR3 has 15 amino acids. From germline, CDR1 is MNHEY and CDR2 SVGAGI. Here the CDR3 DNA reads TGTGCCAGCAGTCGCCAGGGACATGGGGCCAACGTCCTGACTTTC. Translation gives CASSRQGHGANVLTF.

The genes are TRBV5-6 and TRBJ1-4; 8 bases align to TRBD1. Germline CDR1 reads SGHDT; CDR2 reads YYEEEE. J gave up 6 bases and V 0 bases, and 10 bases lay outside the gene matches. This CDR3 contains 17 residues. CDR3 loop: CASSLDGRGRFHEKLFF. CDR3 coding DNA: TGTGCCAGCAGCTTGGACGGCAGGGGGCGCTTTCATGAAAAACTGTTTTTT.

V usage is TRBV19 and J usage is TRBJ2-6, with a tentative D call TRBD1 (5 bases). Germline V gene lookup returns CDR1 LNHDA and CDR2 SQIVND (reference sequence). With 0 bases removed from V and 3 bases from J, the gap between germline ends came to 6 bases. The length of the CDR3 is 15 residues. The CDR3 spells CASSIDQGGANVLTF. CDR3 in DNA: TGTGCCAGTAGTATAGATCAGGGTGGGGCCAACGTCCTGACTTTC.

The chain joins TRBV12-5 to TRBJ2-5, with 7 bases that match TRBD2. J lost 5 bases, V lost 7 bases, and 7 bases had no gene match. The CDR3 totals 13 residues. Germline lookup yields CDR1 LGHNT and CDR2 FRNRAP. CDR3 loop: CASAKPGGETQYF. For the CDR3, the DNA is TGTGCTAGTGCCAAGCCCGGGGGGGAGACCCAGTACTTC.

J is TRBJ2-7 and V is TRBV10-3, with 7 bases that match TRBD1. The germline V gene has CDR1 ENHRY and CDR2 SYGVKD. The V and J ends lost 0 bases and 5 bases, in that order; junction bases with no gene match: 7. CDR3 length: 15 amino acids. Here the CDR3 DNA reads TGTGCCATCAGTGAGTCGGCACAGGGGACCGACGAGCAGTACTTC. Its translation: CAISESAQGTDEQYF.

The V call is TRBV7-8, the J call TRBJ1-5, with TRBD1 as a possible D gene (6 bases). This CDR3 is built from 20 residues. V shed 2 bases and J shed 2 bases, with 25 bases lying between them. Germline CDR1 reads SGHVS; CDR2 reads FQNEAQ. The chain's CDR3 is CASSLRALDSHLRGNQPQHF. For the CDR3, the DNA is TGTGCCAGCAGCTTACGCGCCCTGGACAGCCACCTTAGAGGCAATCAGCCCCAGCATTTT. The full variable domain, in which reference TRBV7-8 and TRBJ1-5 provide the parts outside the CDR3, is GAGVSQSPRYKVAKRGQDVALRCDPISGHVSLFWYQQALGQGPEFLTYFQNEAQLDKSGLPSDRFFAERPEGSVSTLKIQRTQQEDSAVYLCASSLRALDSHLRGNQPQHFGDGTRLSIL.

The chain recombines TRBV9 with TRBJ2-1; 13 positions match TRBD2. This CDR3 has 19 residues. V shed 4 bases and J 4 bases; nucleotides not matched to a gene: 14. Germline assignment: CDR1 SGDLS and CDR2 YYNGEE. The CDR3, as DNA: TGTGCCAGCAGCCTCGGTTTCGGACTAGCGGGGGCCCCTTACAATGAGCAGTTCTTC. Protein sequence: CASSLGFGLAGAPYNEQFF.

This clone is a singleton in its sample. The rearrangement uses TRBV2 and TRBJ1-5, with 7 positions matching TRBD1. CDR3 length: 15 amino acids. The trim removed 1 base at V and 5 bases at J, leaving 5 bases unmatched. The germline V gene encodes CDR1 SNHLY and CDR2 FYNNEI. This CDR3 is CASSEETGSHQPQHF. The CDR3 DNA reads TGTGCCAGCAGTGAAGAGACAGGGTCTCATCAGCCCCAGCATTTT.

CDR3 residues: CASSQGVGGASYNEQFF. For the CDR3, the DNA is TGTGCCAGCAGCCAGGGGGTGGGGGGGGCGTCCTACAATGAGCAGTTCTTC. The J gene is TRBJ2-1, the V gene TRBV4-2; possible D gene TRBD2, 7 bases. The CDR3 length is 17 residues. Per germline, CDR1 LGHNA and CDR2 YNFKEQ. The germline V and J ends were trimmed by 3 bases and 1 base, with 16 bases remaining between them.

This chain connects TRBV2 to TRBJ2-6, with a weak D call TRBD1 (6 bases). V gave up 5 bases and J gave up 0 bases, with 8 bases separating them. This CDR3 spans 15 amino acids. CDR1 and CDR2 from the germline V gene are SNHLY and FYNNEI. The CDR3 nucleotides are TGTGCCAGCAGTCAGGACAGCTCTGGGGCCAACGTCCTGACTTTC. Translated: CASSQDSSGANVLTF.

This chain connects TRBV19 to TRBJ1-1, with D perhaps matching TRBD1 (5 bases). CDR3 size: 13 residues. Per the germline V gene, CDR1 is LNHDA and CDR2 is SQIVND (reference sequence). Trimming stripped 1 base from V and 3 bases from J, with 6 bases between. CDR3 coding DNA: TGTGCCAGTAGTATAGGCAGGGACACTGAAGCTTTCTTT. This translates into CASSIGRDTEAFF.

The chain uses TRBV25-1 and TRBJ1-2; unclear D gene. The CDR3 consists of 12 residues. Between the trimmed V and J ends, which lost 5 bases and 6 bases, there was a span of 10 bases. CDR1 is MGHDK and CDR2 is SYGVNS in the germline V gene. CDR3: CASSPFGDGYTF. The CDR3 DNA follows: TGTGCCAGCAGTCCTTTTGGAGATGGCTACACCTTC.

V gene TRBV2 combines with J gene TRBJ2-2, with TRBD1 matching 7 bases. This CDR3 is 15 amino acids long. Germline lookup yields CDR1 SNHLY and CDR2 FYNNEI. J lost 0 bases, V lost 7 bases, and 5 bases had no gene match. DNA for the CDR3: TGTGCCAGCACCCAGGGACAGACGAACACCGGGGAGCTGTTTTTT. Amino acids: CASTQGQTNTGELFF. Full variable domain (outside the CDR3, taken from reference TRBV2 and TRBJ2-2): EPEVTQTPSHQVTQMGQEVILRCVPISNHLYFYWYRQILGQKVEFLVSFYNNEISEKSEIFDDQFSVERPDGSNFTLKIRSTKLEDSAMYFCASTQGQTNTGELFFGEGSRLTVL.

The chain carries TRBV9 and TRBJ1-4; 7 bases match TRBD1. The CDR3 covers 13 residues. Unmatched junction bases numbered 5, after V lost 0 bases and J lost 12 bases. The germline V gene has CDR1 SGDLS and CDR2 YYNGEE. CDR3 sequence reads: CASSVALGTELFF. The CDR3 nucleotides are TGTGCCAGCAGCGTAGCTCTGGGGACAGAACTGTTTTTT. Full variable domain (rest looked up from reference TRBV9 and TRBJ1-4): DSGVTQTPKHLITATGQRVTLRCSPRSGDLSVYWYQQSLDQGLQFLIQYYNGEERAKGNILERFSAQQFPDLHSELNLSSLELGDSALYFCASSVALGTELFFGSGTQLSVL.

This chain's CDR3 is CASSLPGQETQYF. The DNA for the CDR3 is TGTGCCAGCAGCTTACCGGGTCAAGAGACCCAGTACTTC. V and J are TRBV5-4 and TRBJ2-5, with D uncertain. Germline V gene data show CDR1 as SGHNT and CDR2 as YYREEE (reference sequence). This CDR3 region has 13 residues. V was shortened by 2 bases and J by 2 bases, with 7 bases between the two germline ends.

The chain recombines TRBV9 with TRBJ1-6, with 7 bases lining up with TRBD1. Germline V gene lookup returns CDR1 SGDLS and CDR2 YYNGEE. Germline trimming cut 3 bases from V and 10 bases from J; bases unmatched to any gene: 7. The CDR3 has 14 amino acids. CDR3 sequence: CASSGQGRLSPLHF. Written as DNA, the CDR3 is TGTGCCAGCAGCGGACAGGGACGCCTGTCACCCCTCCACTTT.

The rearrangement joins TRBV5-6 to TRBJ1-4; tentatively, D is TRBD1 (5 bases). V lost 5 bases, J lost 4 bases, and 15 bases lay in between. Germline V gene data show CDR1 as SGHDT and CDR2 as YYEEEE. CDR3 length equals 15 residues. The CDR3 nucleotides read TGTGCCAGCAGTCCTAGGACGGGGGGTAATGAAAAACTGTTTTTT. Its translation: CASSPRTGGNEKLFF.

This clone was detected only once. The CDR3 DNA reads as TGTGCCAGCAGCTTAAGTCCGGGCGGGGAATCCTATGGCTACACCTTC. Amino acids: CASSLSPGGESYGYTF. This chain uses TRBV7-3 with TRBJ1-2; no firm D call. Germline V gene data show CDR1 as SGHTA and CDR2 as FQGTGA. The V and J ends lost 1 base and 4 bases respectively, with 16 bases between them. CDR3 length equals 16 residues.

CDR3 DNA sequence: TGTGCCAGCAGTTCCCTAGCAGCCGCCTTCACAGATACGCAGTATTTT. Translation: CASSSLAAAFTDTQYF. V is TRBV6-6 and J is TRBJ2-3; D perhaps matches TRBD2 (5 bases). The CDR3 loop spans 16 amino acids. The V gene lost 4 bases and the J gene lost 2 bases, with 16 bases spanning the gap. Germline CDR1 is MNHNY and CDR2 is SVGAGI (reference sequence).

This sequence joins TRBV5-6 and TRBJ2-2; perhaps TRBD1 as D (6 bases). The CDR3 contains 16 residues. The V gene lost 2 bases and the J gene lost 4 bases, with 15 bases spanning the gap. The germline gives CDR1 SGHDT, CDR2 YYEEEE. The DNA for the CDR3 is TGTGCCAGCAGCTTAGGGTACAGGGTTGCCACCGGGGAGCTGTTTTTT. It codes for CASSLGYRVATGELFF.